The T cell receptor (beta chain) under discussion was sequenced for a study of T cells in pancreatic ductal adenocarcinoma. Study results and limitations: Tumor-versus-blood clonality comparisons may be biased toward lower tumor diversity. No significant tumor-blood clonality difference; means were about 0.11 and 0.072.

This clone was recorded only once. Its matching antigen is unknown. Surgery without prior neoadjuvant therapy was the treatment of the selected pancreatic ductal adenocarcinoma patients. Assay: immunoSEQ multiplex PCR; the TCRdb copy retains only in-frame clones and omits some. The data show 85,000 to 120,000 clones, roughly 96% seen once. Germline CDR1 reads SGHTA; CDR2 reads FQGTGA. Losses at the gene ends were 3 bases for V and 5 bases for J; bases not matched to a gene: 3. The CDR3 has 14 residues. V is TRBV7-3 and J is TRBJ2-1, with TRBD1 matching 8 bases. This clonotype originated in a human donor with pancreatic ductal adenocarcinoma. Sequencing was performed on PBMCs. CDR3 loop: CASSLGQANNEQFF. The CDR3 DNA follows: TGTGCCAGCAGCTTGGGACAGGCGAACAATGAGCAGTTCTTC.